Listed below are T cell receptor beta chains from one sample, sequenced in a study of blood T cell repertoires in COVID-19. Assay used: immunoSEQ multiplex PCR; TCRdb lists only in-frame clones, some missing. The sample contains 390,000 or so clones, 80% to 90% of which appear only once. The sample comprised PBMCs or T cells enriched from blood (not recorded which). The receptor set was obtained from a man in his late teens or twenties who had recovered from COVID-19. The CDR3 runs from the conserved cysteine through the conserved F or W. D genes are given only for firm matches. Clone sizes are given selectively: once, few, many, or a class where the clone is expanded.

>.|TRBV5-1|TRBD2|TRBJ2-7
TGCGCCAGCAGCAGCGGGACTAGCGGGAGTCGGTACGAGCAGTACTTC
CASSSGTSGSRYEQYF
>.|TRBV25-1|TRBD2|TRBJ2-1
TGTGCCAGCAGTGACGTACTAGCGGGAGATGAGCAGTTCTTC
CASSDVLAGDEQFF
>.|TRBV6-5|TRBD1|TRBJ1-5
TGTGCCAGCAGAACAGGGGGACCCAGCAATCAGCCCCAGCATTTT
CASRTGGPSNQPQHF
>once|TRBV6-2/TRBV6-3|TRBD2|TRBJ2-1
TGTGCCAGCAGTTCCCCAGGACTAGCGGGAGTTGTTGAGCAGTTCTTC
CASSSPGLAGVVEQFF
>.|TRBV19|TRBD1|TRBJ1-2
TGTGCCAGTAGGATTTCCGGGACAGGGAACTATGGCTACACCTTC
CASRISGTGNYGYTF
>.|TRBV2|.|TRBJ1-5
TGTGCCAGTTCGGGACAAGAGAATCAGCCCCAGCATTTT
CASSGQENQPQHF
>.|TRBV28|.|TRBJ1-1
TGTGCCAGCAGTTTATTAGCAGGGAGGAGCACTGAAGCTTTCTTT
CASSLLAGRSTEAFF
>.|TRBV9|TRBD2|TRBJ2-1
TGTGCCAGCAGCGGTAGCGGGACCTACAATGAGCAGTTCTTC
CASSGSGTYNEQFF
>.|TRBV11-2|.|TRBJ1-1
TGTGCCAGCAGCTCTAGCCATTCGAACACTGAAGCTTTCTTT
CASSSSHSNTEAFF
>.|TRBV6-2/TRBV6-3|TRBD2|TRBJ2-5
TGTGCCAGCAGCCCCGGACTAGCGGGAGTTCAGACCCAGTACTTC
CASSPGLAGVQTQYF
>.|TRBV5-5|TRBD1|TRBJ2-7
TGTGCCAGCAGCAAGACCGGACAGGGTAGGGACGAGCAGTACTTC
CASSKTGQGRDEQYF
>.|TRBV5-4|.|TRBJ2-1
TGTGCCAGCAGCCCAGACACTAGGCGTGAGCAGTTCTTC
CASSPDTRREQFF
>.|TRBV28|.|TRBJ2-3
TGTGCCAGCAGCACACAATTGGCCTCGTCTAGCACAGATACGCAGTATTTT
CASSTQLASSSTDTQYF
>.|TRBV28|TRBD1|TRBJ1-2
TGTGCCAGCAGTTCGACAGGGGGGTACTATGGCTACACCTTC
CASSSTGGYYGYTF
>.|TRBV18|TRBD2|TRBJ2-7
TGTGCCAGCTCACCCCCGGGACTAGCAGCGTACGAGCAGTACTTC
CASSPPGLAAYEQYF
>.|TRBV11-2|.|TRBJ1-1
TGTGCCAGCAGCTTATCTACGGGGGGCACTGAAGCTTTCTTT
CASSLSTGGTEAFF
>.|TRBV5-5|TRBD1|TRBJ2-7
TGTGCCAGCAGCTTGCGCCCAGGGGGCCTCTCCTACGAGCAGTACTTC
CASSLRPGGLSYEQYF
>.|TRBV4-2|.|TRBJ2-1
TGTGCCAGCAGCCAAAAAATCCAGGCCAGCTCCTACAATGAGCAGTTCTTC
CASSQKIQASSYNEQFF
>.|TRBV12-3/TRBV12-4|TRBD1|TRBJ2-2
TGTGCCGGGGGCAGGGGGTCCACCGGGGAGCTGTTTTTT
CAGGRGSTGELFF
>.|TRBV27|TRBD2|TRBJ2-7
TGTGCCAGCAGTTTAATAGCGGGAGGGCTTGTTAGGTACGAGCAGTACTTC
CASSLIAGGLVRYEQYF
>.|TRBV5-5|TRBD1|TRBJ1-2
TGTGCCAGCAGCTTGCAACAGGGGTACGAGGGCTACACCTTC
CASSLQQGYEGYTF
>once|TRBV20-1|TRBD1|TRBJ2-1
TGCAGTGCTAGTCGGGGACAGGGCCGCGATGAGCAGTTCTTC
CSASRGQGRDEQFF
>.|TRBV9|.|TRBJ2-7
TGTGCCAGCAGCGCAGGGGGCGGGGGCTACGAGCAGTACTTC
CASSAGGGGYEQYF
>.|TRBV2|.|TRBJ1-6
TGTGCCAGCAACGGGGACTTATATAATTCACCCCTCCACTTT
CASNGDLYNSPLHF
>.|TRBV6-2/TRBV6-3|.|TRBJ1-1
TGTGCCAGCAGTTCCCGAGGGAGCCGTTACTACACTGAAGCTTTCTTT
CASSSRGSRYYTEAFF
>.|TRBV5-1|.|TRBJ2-7
TGCGCCAGCAGCTTGGCACAGCCAAGCTCCTACGAGCAGTACTTC
CASSLAQPSSYEQYF
>once|TRBV27|TRBD2|TRBJ2-3
TGTGCCAGCAGTCCCCTTAGGGTAGCGGGAGACACAGATACGCAGTATTTT
CASSPLRVAGDTDTQYF
>.|TRBV4-2|.|TRBJ2-7
TGTGCCAGCAGCCAAGGTCAGGGGACCTACGAGCAGTACTTC
CASSQGQGTYEQYF
>once|TRBV27|.|TRBJ1-1
TGTGCCAGCAGGGCTCGGTCAGGGAAGGGTGACACTGAAGCTTTCTTT
CASRARSGKGDTEAFF
>once|TRBV29-1|TRBD1|TRBJ1-2
TGCAGCGTTGAAGCAGGGGGCGAGGACTATGGCTACACCTTC
CSVEAGGEDYGYTF
>.|TRBV4-3|.|TRBJ1-6
TGCGCCAGCAGCCAAACACAGGGTTCGGGAAATTCACCCCTCCACTTT
CASSQTQGSGNSPLHF
>.|TRBV6-5|TRBD1|TRBJ1-1
TGTGCCAGTTTTTTTACAGGGGTGGTGGCCACTGAAGCTTTCTTT
CASFFTGVVATEAFF
>.|TRBV14|.|TRBJ2-5
TGTGCCAGCAGCCAGGGACTCTCATGGGAGACCCAGTACTTC
CASSQGLSWETQYF
>.|TRBV19|TRBD2|TRBJ2-7
TGTGCCAGTAGTATCCAGCGGGAGAAGGACGAGCAGTACTTC
CASSIQREKDEQYF
>.|TRBV5-1|.|TRBJ2-2
TGCGCCAGCAGCTCCGTCCGGGGGTGGACCGGGGAGCTGTTTTTT
CASSSVRGWTGELFF
>.|TRBV5-4|TRBD1|TRBJ2-3
TGTGCCAGCAGCTCTCCAGGGGGCGTCGGCACAGATACGCAGTATTTT
CASSSPGGVGTDTQYF
>.|TRBV2|.|TRBJ2-7
TGTGCCAGCAGCGCCCAGCAGGGGGGAAGTTACGAGCAGTACTTC
CASSAQQGGSYEQYF
>.|TRBV6-4|TRBD2|TRBJ2-3
TGTGCCAGCAGTGAGGGTGCTAGCGGGAGTGCAGATACGCAGTATTTT
CASSEGASGSADTQYF
>.|TRBV18|TRBD1|TRBJ2-5
TGTGCCAGCTCACCACCGGGACAGCCAGAAGAGACCCAGTACTTC
CASSPPGQPEETQYF
>.|TRBV7-2|.|TRBJ1-6
TGTGCCAGCAGCTTAGCTAGTAGGCGGGGGAGCCTCCTCCACTTT
CASSLASRRGSLLHF
>.|TRBV30|TRBD2|TRBJ2-5
TGTGCCTGGAGTGTACAGCTAGCGGGGGAGACCCAGTACTTC
CAWSVQLAGETQYF
>.|TRBV29-1|.|TRBJ2-3
TGCAGTATAGGGGAAGATACGCAGTATTTT
CSIGEDTQYF
>.|TRBV20-1|TRBD2|TRBJ2-3
TGCAGTGCTAGTCCCGGGGGGGCGCAGTATTTT
CSASPGGAQYF
>few|TRBV7-9|.|TRBJ2-2
TGTGCCAGCAGCTTCCAAAGACTGACTGGGACTCGGGGCGGGGAGCTGTTTTTT
CASSFQRLTGTRGGELFF
>once|TRBV27|.|TRBJ2-4
TGTGCCAGCACCGTCCTCGGACAAACCAAAAACATTCAGTACTTC
CASTVLGQTKNIQYF
>.|TRBV7-9|TRBD1|TRBJ2-7
TGTGCCAGCACCACGACAGGGGGCTTCTACGAGCAGTACTTC
CASTTTGGFYEQYF
>.|TRBV5-1|TRBD1|TRBJ1-1
TGCGCCAGCAGCTCCAACCTACAGGGGAGAACTGAAGCTTTCTTT
CASSSNLQGRTEAFF
>.|TRBV18|TRBD1|TRBJ1-1
TGTGCCAGCTCACCAGCCGGGACAGCGAACACTGAAGCTTTCTTT
CASSPAGTANTEAFF
>.|TRBV4-1|TRBD2|TRBJ2-2
TGCGCCAGCAGCCAAGTGGTACTAGCGGAGAACACCGGGGAGCTGTTTTTT
CASSQVVLAENTGELFF
>few|TRBV19|TRBD1|TRBJ1-2
TGTGCCAGTAGTAGGGACAGGGTCTATGGCTACACCTTC
CASSRDRVYGYTF
>.|TRBV30|.|TRBJ1-6
TGTGCCTGGAGTCCACTGACAGGTTTGAATTCACCCCTCCACTTT
CAWSPLTGLNSPLHF
>.|TRBV5-1|TRBD1|TRBJ1-2
TGCGCCAGCAGCCCTGGACAGGGAGCCCCCCTCTATGGCTACACCTTC
CASSPGQGAPLYGYTF
>.|TRBV3-1/TRBV3-2|TRBD1|TRBJ1-1
TGTGCCAGCAGCCAATACGACAGGGGAAACACTGAAGCTTTCTTT
CASSQYDRGNTEAFF
>once|TRBV5-4|TRBD2|TRBJ2-1
TGTGCCAGCAGCCTGTCAGCGGGAGGCCGCAATGAGCAGTTCTTC
CASSLSAGGRNEQFF
>.|TRBV6-5|TRBD1|TRBJ1-1
TGTGCCAGCAGTTCCCACGACAGGGGACGGGCTTTCTTT
CASSSHDRGRAFF